The rows below give T cell receptor beta chains drawn from one sample of a study of neurological immune-mediated disorders. TCRdb re-derived calls from the 5' RACE reads in MiXCR, one entry per CDR3 protein. Among about 48,000 distinct CDR3 sequences listed, 1.9% were seen once. The sequenced sample consisted of PBMCs. The receptors derive from a woman aged 40 to 50 with multiple sclerosis. The CDR3 runs from the conserved cysteine through the conserved F or W. The order of the fields is J gene, V gene, clone size, D gene, CDR3 protein, CDR3 DNA. The D gene is left open where the match is weak. For some rows the clone size is stated as once, few or many, or as a class when expanded; others skip it.

j_gene: TRBJ1-1; v_gene: TRBV7-9; abundance: NA; d_gene: NA; CDR3aa: CASSLPPPPNPTEAFF; CDR3nt: TGTGCCAGCAGCTTACCACCCCCACCAAACCCCACTGAAGCTTTCTTT
j_gene: TRBJ1-1; v_gene: TRBV5-1; abundance: many; d_gene: NA; CDR3aa: CASSKRLQGKGTEAFF; CDR3nt: TGCGCCAGCAGCAAACGCCTACAGGGAAAAGGAACTGAAGCTTTCTTT
j_gene: TRBJ1-5; v_gene: TRBV5-1; abundance: many; d_gene: TRBD1; CDR3aa: CASSPSPLTGDNQPQHF; CDR3nt: TGCGCCAGCAGCCCTTCCCCCCTGACAGGGGATAATCAGCCCCAGCATTTT
j_gene: TRBJ2-6; v_gene: TRBV3-1; abundance: many; d_gene: NA; CDR3aa: CASSQGTANVLTF; CDR3nt: TGTGCCAGCAGCCAAGGGACGGCCAACGTCCTGACTTTC
j_gene: TRBJ1-6; v_gene: TRBV7-9; abundance: many; d_gene: NA; CDR3aa: CASSPRDAYNSPLHF; CDR3nt: TGTGCCAGCAGCCCCCGAGACGCCTATAATTCACCCCTCCACTTT
j_gene: TRBJ1-5; v_gene: TRBV6-1; abundance: many; d_gene: NA; CDR3aa: CATKGTAPLNQPQHF; CDR3nt: TGTGCCACCAAAGGGACCGCGCCCTTAAATCAGCCCCAGCATTTT
j_gene: TRBJ1-2; v_gene: TRBV20-1; abundance: many; d_gene: NA; CDR3aa: CSAESGQFNYGYTF; CDR3nt: TGCAGTGCCGAATCCGGACAGTTCAACTATGGCTACACCTTC
j_gene: TRBJ2-7; v_gene: TRBV6-6; abundance: many; d_gene: TRBD1; CDR3aa: CASSSDRDYEQYF; CDR3nt: TGTGCCAGCAGTTCGGACAGGGACTACGAGCAGTACTTC
j_gene: TRBJ1-3; v_gene: TRBV10-3; abundance: NA; d_gene: TRBD1; CDR3aa: CAIRQGASGKNIYF; CDR3nt: TGTGCCATCAGACAGGGGGCCTCTGGAAAAAACATATATTTT
j_gene: TRBJ2-1; v_gene: TRBV20-1; abundance: few; d_gene: NA; CDR3aa: CSARRSGSEQFF; CDR3nt: TGCAGTGCTAGACGTTCAGGGTCTGAGCAGTTCTTC
j_gene: TRBJ1-1; v_gene: TRBV5-1; abundance: many; d_gene: NA; CDR3aa: CASSLQGFNTEAFF; CDR3nt: TGCGCCAGCAGCCTACAGGGATTCAACACTGAAGCTTTCTTT
j_gene: TRBJ2-1; v_gene: TRBV7-6; abundance: medium-sized; d_gene: TRBD1; CDR3aa: CASSLGTGGNEQFF; CDR3nt: TGTGCCAGCAGCTTGGGGACAGGGGGCAATGAGCAGTTCTTC
j_gene: TRBJ2-5; v_gene: TRBV4-1; abundance: many; d_gene: TRBD1; CDR3aa: CASSPRRTGGQETQYF; CDR3nt: TGCGCCAGCAGCCCCCGTCGGACAGGAGGCCAAGAGACCCAGTACTTC
j_gene: TRBJ2-7; v_gene: TRBV5-1; abundance: many; d_gene: NA; CDR3aa: CASYNMGYEQYF; CDR3nt: TGCGCCAGCTACAATATGGGCTACGAGCAGTACTTC
j_gene: TRBJ1-1; v_gene: TRBV20-1; abundance: many; d_gene: NA; CDR3aa: CSASKQLLGTEAFF; CDR3nt: TGCAGTGCTAGCAAACAGTTGTTGGGGACTGAAGCTTTCTTT
j_gene: TRBJ1-1; v_gene: TRBV11-2; abundance: many; d_gene: NA; CDR3aa: CASSLRRALNTEAFF; CDR3nt: TGTGCCAGCAGCTTGAGGAGGGCCCTGAACACTGAAGCTTTCTTT
j_gene: TRBJ2-3; v_gene: TRBV6-6; abundance: many; d_gene: NA; CDR3aa: CASSPSREPSTDTQYF; CDR3nt: TGTGCCAGCAGCCCCTCGAGGGAACCTAGCACAGATACGCAGTATTTT
j_gene: TRBJ2-3; v_gene: TRBV3-1; abundance: many; d_gene: NA; CDR3aa: CASSLGQDTQYF; CDR3nt: TGTGCCAGCAGCCTGGGACAAGATACGCAGTATTTT
j_gene: TRBJ2-7; v_gene: TRBV24-1; abundance: many; d_gene: NA; CDR3aa: CATSDGASVSYEQYF; CDR3nt: TGTGCCACCAGTGATGGGGCAAGTGTCTCCTACGAGCAGTACTTC
j_gene: TRBJ1-2; v_gene: TRBV10-3; abundance: many; d_gene: TRBD1; CDR3aa: CAISLGTGGYGYTF; CDR3nt: TGTGCCATCAGCCTCGGGACAGGCGGCTATGGCTACACCTTC
j_gene: TRBJ1-5; v_gene: TRBV20-1; abundance: many; d_gene: NA; CDR3aa: CSASMRMTSNQPQHF; CDR3nt: TGCAGTGCTAGTATGCGGATGACTTCCAATCAGCCCCAGCATTTT
j_gene: TRBJ2-3; v_gene: TRBV6-4; abundance: NA; d_gene: NA; CDR3aa: CASSDTKTVQFFTQYF; CDR3nt: TGTGCCAGCAGTGACACTAAAACCGTGCAGTTCTTTACGCAGTATTTT
j_gene: TRBJ1-1; v_gene: TRBV20-1; abundance: many; d_gene: TRBD1; CDR3aa: CSAYRGMNTEAFF; CDR3nt: TGCAGTGCTTACAGGGGAATGAACACTGAAGCTTTCTTT
j_gene: TRBJ2-7; v_gene: TRBV4-1; abundance: many; d_gene: TRBD1; CDR3aa: CASSHGDRTYEQYF; CDR3nt: TGCGCCAGCAGCCATGGGGACAGGACCTACGAGCAGTACTTC
j_gene: TRBJ1-2; v_gene: TRBV5-1; abundance: many; d_gene: NA; CDR3aa: CASSASGPNGYTF; CDR3nt: TGCGCCAGCAGCGCCTCAGGGCCTAATGGCTACACCTTC